These 8 T cell receptor beta chains were sequenced from one sample in a study of CD8+ T cells in alopecia areata. Sample treatment: oral pan-JAK inhibitor, 5-10 mg twice daily. Reverse transcribed after extraction, RNA yielded cDNA as the sequencing template. Produced via immunoSEQ multiplex PCR; TCRdb's table is partial and in-frame only. Among 85,000 to 110,000 clones listed, under 90% were seen once. The material was CD8+ T cells sorted from blood, obtained around week 34, from a patient treated with tofacitinib. The source of these receptors is a human donor with alopecia areata.

The chain combines TRBV29-1 with TRBJ1-5; D gene uncertain. CDR1 SQVTM and CDR2 ANQGSEA come from the germline V gene. CDR3 length equals 16 residues. V dropped 4 bases and J dropped 5 bases, with 21 bases sitting between them. CDR3 amino acids: CSVAGPHGQDDQPQHF. The CDR3 DNA follows: TGCAGCGTTGCCGGCCCCCATGGGCAGGATGATCAGCCCCAGCATTTT.

The J gene is TRBJ1-5, the V gene TRBV6-1; D unclear. The CDR3 consists of 15 residues. The V and J ends lost 3 bases and 0 bases respectively, with 9 bases between them. Germline loops: CDR1 MNHNS, CDR2 SASEGT. CDR3 DNA: TGTGCCAGCAGTGAGGCCAACTTTAGCAATCAGCCCCAGCATTTT. This encodes CASSEANFSNQPQHF.

The V call is TRBV9, the J call TRBJ2-7; the match to TRBD1 covers 9 bases. This CDR3 contains 16 residues. Trimming removed 3 bases from V and 5 bases from J; junction bases left unmatched: 12. Germline lookup yields CDR1 SGDLS and CDR2 YYNGEE. The CDR3 loop is CASSGEQQGAFHEQYF. CDR3 in DNA: TGTGCCAGCAGCGGTGAACAACAGGGGGCTTTCCACGAGCAGTACTTC.

The chain employs TRBV9 and TRBJ2-7; D not resolved. The CDR3 has 14 residues. V lost 4 bases and J lost 3, with 14 bases in between. Germline V gene data show CDR1 as SGDLS and CDR2 as YYNGEE. The CDR3 spells CASSPRDGFYEQYF. The DNA of the CDR3 is TGTGCCAGCAGCCCCAGAGACGGATTCTACGAGCAGTACTTC.

The rearrangement joins TRBV7-9 to TRBJ2-7; D not resolved. CDR3 size: 11 residues. Between the trimmed V and J ends, which lost 5 bases and 4 bases, there was a span of 6 bases. Germline assignment: CDR1 SEHNR and CDR2 FQNEAQ (reference sequence). CDR3 amino acids: CASSKEYEQYF. The CDR3 DNA follows: TGTGCCAGCAGCAAAGAGTACGAGCAGTACTTC.

In this sample, this clone turned up once. V usage is TRBV4-2 and J usage is TRBJ1-1, with TRBD1 matching 9 bases. The junction had 3 bases not matched to a gene; V was cut back by 2 bases and J by 2 bases. This CDR3 has 15 amino acids. CDR1 is LGHNA, CDR2 YNFKEQ, per germline. CDR3 nucleotides: TGTGCCAGCAGCCAATTGGGACAGGGAAACACTGAAGCTTTCTTT. This sequence encodes CASSQLGQGNTEAFF.

The chain combines TRBV7-8 with TRBJ2-7; D perhaps matches TRBD2 (5 bases). The germline CDR1 and CDR2 sequences are SGHVS and FQNEAQ. There are 15 residues in the CDR3. Trimming took off 1 base at V and 2 bases at J, with 12 bases between the two ends. The CDR3: CASSLVGGSTYEQYF. DNA for the CDR3: TGTGCCAGCAGCTTAGTGGGCGGGTCTACCTACGAGCAGTACTTC. Full variable domain (outside the CDR3, taken from reference TRBV7-8 and TRBJ2-7): GAGVSQSPRYKVAKRGQDVALRCDPISGHVSLFWYQQALGQGPEFLTYFQNEAQLDKSGLPSDRFFAERPEGSVSTLKIQRTQQEDSAVYLCASSLVGGSTYEQYFGPGTRLTVT.

The chain carries TRBV29-1 and TRBJ2-7; a weak D match, TRBD1 (5 bases). From germline, CDR1 is SQVTM and CDR2 ANQGSEA. The length of the CDR3 is 11 residues. Trimming cost V 5 bases and J 6 bases, with 11 bases left between them. CDR3 in amino acids: CSVWLGAEQYF. DNA for the CDR3: TGCAGCGTTTGGCTAGGGGCCGAGCAGTACTTC.